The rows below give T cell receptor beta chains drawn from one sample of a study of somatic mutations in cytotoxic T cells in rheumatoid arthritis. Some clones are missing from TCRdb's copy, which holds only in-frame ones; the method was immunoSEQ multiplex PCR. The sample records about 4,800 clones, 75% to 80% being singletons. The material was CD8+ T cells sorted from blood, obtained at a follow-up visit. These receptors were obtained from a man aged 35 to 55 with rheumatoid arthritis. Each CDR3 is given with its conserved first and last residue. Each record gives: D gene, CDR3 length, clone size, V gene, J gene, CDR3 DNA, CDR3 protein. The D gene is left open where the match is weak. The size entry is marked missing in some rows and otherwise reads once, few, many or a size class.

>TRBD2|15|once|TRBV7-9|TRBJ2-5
TGTGCCAGCAGTCATTTGGGGCGGGAGACAGAGACCCAGTACTTC
CASSHLGRETETQYF
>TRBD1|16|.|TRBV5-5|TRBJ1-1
TGTGCCAGCAGCCTCGGACAGGGCAAGTGGGACACTGAAGCTTTCTTT
CASSLGQGKWDTEAFF
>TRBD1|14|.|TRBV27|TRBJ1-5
TGTGCCAGCAGTCCGACAGGGAGCAATCAGCCCCAGCATTTT
CASSPTGSNQPQHF
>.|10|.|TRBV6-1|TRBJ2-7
TGTGCCACCGGAGCCTACGAGCAGTACTTC
CATGAYEQYF
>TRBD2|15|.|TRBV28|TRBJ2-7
TGTGCCAGCACTTTTTCCCGGACTAGCTCCTACGAGCAGTACTTC
CASTFSRTSSYEQYF
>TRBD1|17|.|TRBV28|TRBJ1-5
TGTGCCAGCAGGAGGGACAGGTCTGGCTATAGCAATCAGCCCCAGCATTTT
CASRRDRSGYSNQPQHF
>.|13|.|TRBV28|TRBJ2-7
TGTGCCAGCAGTTTGCACAACCCATACGAGCAGTACTTC
CASSLHNPYEQYF
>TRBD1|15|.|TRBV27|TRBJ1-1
TGTGCCAGCAGTTTGGGACAGGGGGCATCAACTGAAGCTTTCTTT
CASSLGQGASTEAFF
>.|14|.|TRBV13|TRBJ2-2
TGTGCCAGCAGCTTAGGCCCAGGGGCCGGGGAGCTGTTTTTT
CASSLGPGAGELFF
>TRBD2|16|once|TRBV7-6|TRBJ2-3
TGTGCCAGCAGCTGGGGACTAGCGGCCCAGAGAGATACGCAGTATTTT
CASSWGLAAQRDTQYF
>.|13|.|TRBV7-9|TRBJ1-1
TGTGCCAGCAGCCCAACAGGACGGTCCGAAGCTTTCTTT
CASSPTGRSEAFF
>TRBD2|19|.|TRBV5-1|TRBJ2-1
TGCGCCAGCAAGGTTATCCTAGCGGGAGGGCCTATCAGCTACAATGAGCAGTTCTTC
CASKVILAGGPISYNEQFF
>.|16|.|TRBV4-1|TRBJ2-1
TGCGCCAGCAGCCAAGAAAGAGTTGAGCGCTCCAATGAGCAGTTCTTC
CASSQERVERSNEQFF
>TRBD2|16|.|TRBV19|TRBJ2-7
TGTGCCAGTAGTATTTATAGGAGCGGGGGATCCTACGAGCAGTACTTC
CASSIYRSGGSYEQYF
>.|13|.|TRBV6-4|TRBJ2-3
TGTGCCAGCAGTGACTTGAACTCCGGTACGCAGTATTTT
CASSDLNSGTQYF
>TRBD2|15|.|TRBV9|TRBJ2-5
TGTGCCAGCAGCGTAGACGGGAGGATAATAGAGACCCAGTACTTC
CASSVDGRIIETQYF
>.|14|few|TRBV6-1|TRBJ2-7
TGTGCCAGCAGTCTTTTGGACAACCGCTACGAGCAGTACTTC
CASSLLDNRYEQYF
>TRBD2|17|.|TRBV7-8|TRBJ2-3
TGTGCCAGCAGCTTAGTTTTGAGACTAGCGGGAGTCGATACGCAGTATTTT
CASSLVLRLAGVDTQYF
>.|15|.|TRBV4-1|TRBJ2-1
TGCGCCAGCAGCTCGGACAGTAGCTCCTACAATGAGCAGTTCTTC
CASSSDSSSYNEQFF
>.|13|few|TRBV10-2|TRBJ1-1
TGCGCCAGCAGTAAGACCCCGAACACTGAAGCTTTCTTT
CASSKTPNTEAFF
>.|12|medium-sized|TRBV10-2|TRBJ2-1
TGCGCCAGCAAGACTATCTACAATGAGCAGTTCTTC
CASKTIYNEQFF
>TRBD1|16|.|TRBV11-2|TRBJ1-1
TGTGCCAGCAGCTTTAGGACAGGGGGCGTGAACACTGAAGCTTTCTTT
CASSFRTGGVNTEAFF
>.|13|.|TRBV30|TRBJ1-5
TGTGCCTGGAGCCTACAGGTGAATCAGCCCCAGCATTTT
CAWSLQVNQPQHF
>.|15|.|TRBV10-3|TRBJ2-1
TGTGCCATCAGTGCGAGAGACTCACACTACAATGAGCAGTTCTTC
CAISARDSHYNEQFF
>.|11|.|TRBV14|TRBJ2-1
TGTGCCAGCAGCCAGCTTGGGGAGCAGTTCTTC
CASSQLGEQFF
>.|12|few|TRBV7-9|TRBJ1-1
TGTGCCAGCAGCTTAATGAACACTGAAGCTTTCTTT
CASSLMNTEAFF
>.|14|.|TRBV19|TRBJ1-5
TGTGCCAGTAATTTCGGAACAGACAATCAGCCCCAGCATTTT
CASNFGTDNQPQHF
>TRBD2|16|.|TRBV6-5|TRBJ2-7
TGTGCCAGCAGTTACACGAGCGGGGCCCCCTCCTACGAGCAGTACTTC
CASSYTSGAPSYEQYF
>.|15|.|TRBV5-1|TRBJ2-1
TGCGCCAGCAGCTTGACCGGAGACGGGCTTGGTGAGCAGTTCTTC
CASSLTGDGLGEQFF
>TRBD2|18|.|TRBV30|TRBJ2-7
TGTGCCTGGAGCGGACTAGCGGGAGACGTGGGAACAGGGTACGAGCAGTACTTC
CAWSGLAGDVGTGYEQYF
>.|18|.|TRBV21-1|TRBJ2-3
TGTGCCAGCAGCAAAGCCCCAGGACTAGCAAATAGCACAGATACGCAGTATTTT
CASSKAPGLANSTDTQYF
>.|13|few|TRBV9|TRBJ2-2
TGTGCCAGCAGCCCCGGGACGGTCGGGGAGCTGTTTTTT
CASSPGTVGELFF
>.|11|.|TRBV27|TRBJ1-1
TGTGCCAGCAGTTTTGGCACTGAAGCTTTCTTT
CASSFGTEAFF
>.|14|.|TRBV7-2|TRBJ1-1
TGTGCCAGCAGCTTAGGTTTTAGGAGAACTGAAGCTTTCTTT
CASSLGFRRTEAFF
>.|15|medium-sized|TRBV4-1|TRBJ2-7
TGCGCCAGCAGCCGGGAATGGGTTACGGCGAACGAGCAGTACTTC
CASSREWVTANEQYF
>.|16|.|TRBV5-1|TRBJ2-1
TGCGCCAGCAGCTTGGAGTTTGACCTCTCCTACAATGAGCAGTTCTTC
CASSLEFDLSYNEQFF
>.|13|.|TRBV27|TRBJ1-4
TGTGCCAGCAGTTTAATAGGGAATGAAAAACTGTTTTTT
CASSLIGNEKLFF
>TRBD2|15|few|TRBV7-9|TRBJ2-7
TGTGCCAGCAGCCCTCGGACTAGCGGGACCCACGAGCAGTACTTC
CASSPRTSGTHEQYF
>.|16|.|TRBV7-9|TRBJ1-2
TGTGCCAGCAGCTTAGTCCCGGGACATATGGGCTATGGCTACACCTTC
CASSLVPGHMGYGYTF
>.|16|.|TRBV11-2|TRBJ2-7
TGTGCCAGCAGCTCGGACCCTTGGGACCGCGCCTACGAGCAGTACTTC
CASSSDPWDRAYEQYF
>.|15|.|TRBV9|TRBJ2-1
TGTGCCAGCAGCCCAGCGGACAGCTCCTACAATGAGCAGTTCTTC
CASSPADSSYNEQFF
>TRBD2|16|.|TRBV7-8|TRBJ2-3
TGTGCCAGCAGCTTAGGGGCGGGAGGGATGGCAGATACGCAGTATTTT
CASSLGAGGMADTQYF
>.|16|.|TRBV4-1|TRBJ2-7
TGCGCCAGCAGCCGAAACAGGGATGGGGATTCCTACGAGCAGTACTTC
CASSRNRDGDSYEQYF